A selection of T cell receptor beta chains follows, all from one sample in a study of T cell changes during pregnancy in multiple sclerosis. Using immunoSEQ multiplex PCR, the repertoire was profiled, and TCRdb retains in-frame clones only, with some absent. The sample carries fewer than 95,000 clones, 94% recorded once. This specimen was peripheral blood, taken in the third trimester of pregnancy. The origin of the receptors is a female donor with multiple sclerosis, enrolled in a pregnancy study. The CDR3 runs from the conserved cysteine through the conserved F or W. The order of the fields is D gene, J gene, V gene, clone size, CDR3 DNA, CDR3 protein. D genes are given only for firm matches. Clone size appears in some rows only: once, few, many, or a class for an expanded clone.

D: TRBD2; J: TRBJ2-1; V: TRBV4-3; size: NA; DNA: TGCGCCAGCAGCCAAGATTCGGGCGGGAGCCCCTACAATGAGCAGTTCTTC; CDR3: CASSQDSGGSPYNEQFF
D: NA; J: TRBJ2-7; V: TRBV5-1; size: NA; DNA: TGCGCCAGCAGCTTGGCCGCAGGTTACGAGCAGTACTTC; CDR3: CASSLAAGYEQYF
D: NA; J: TRBJ1-5; V: TRBV23-1; size: NA; DNA: TGCGCCAGCAGTACAGGGAATCAGCCCCAGCATTTT; CDR3: CASSTGNQPQHF
D: NA; J: TRBJ2-7; V: TRBV2; size: NA; DNA: TGTGCCAGCAGTGTATTAGAGGGTATGGGCGAGCAGTACTTC; CDR3: CASSVLEGMGEQYF
D: NA; J: TRBJ2-2; V: TRBV14; size: NA; DNA: TGTGCCAGCAGCCAAGTTCTAGTCACCGGGGAGCTGTTTTTT; CDR3: CASSQVLVTGELFF
D: NA; J: TRBJ2-7; V: TRBV28; size: NA; DNA: TGTGCCAGCAGTGCGATTAGCGGACCTGCCTACGAGCAGTACTTC; CDR3: CASSAISGPAYEQYF
D: NA; J: TRBJ1-5; V: TRBV6-5; size: NA; DNA: TGTGCCAGCAGAGCCGGGAATAGCAATCAGCCCCAGCATTTT; CDR3: CASRAGNSNQPQHF
D: NA; J: TRBJ1-2; V: TRBV5-4; size: NA; DNA: TGTGCCAGCAGCCCCCCCCGCTTGAGCGGCGGGGGCTATGGCTACACCTTC; CDR3: CASSPPRLSGGGYGYTF
D: TRBD2; J: TRBJ2-7; V: TRBV10-3; size: NA; DNA: TGTGCCGCCGCTAGCGGGAGCGACGAGCAGTACTTC; CDR3: CAAASGSDEQYF
D: NA; J: TRBJ1-2; V: TRBV28; size: NA; DNA: TGTGCCAGCAGCCCAGCAGGGCTGGGTAACTATGGCTACACCTTC; CDR3: CASSPAGLGNYGYTF
D: NA; J: TRBJ1-1; V: TRBV28; size: NA; DNA: TGTGCCAGCAGTTTCGTTCTACAGGGTAGGAACACTGAAGCTTTCTTT; CDR3: CASSFVLQGRNTEAFF
D: NA; J: TRBJ2-6; V: TRBV5-1; size: once; DNA: TGCGCCAGCAGCCCGGGGTGGCGTGCTGGGGCCAACGTCCTGACTTTC; CDR3: CASSPGWRAGANVLTF
D: TRBD2; J: TRBJ2-3; V: TRBV30; size: NA; DNA: TGTGCCTGGGACACCTCCACTAGCGGGACTACGCAGTATTTT; CDR3: CAWDTSTSGTTQYF
D: NA; J: TRBJ2-5; V: TRBV7-2; size: NA; DNA: TGTGCCAGCAGCTTAGGTTCACTGTTCCAAGAGACCCAGTACTTC; CDR3: CASSLGSLFQETQYF
D: NA; J: TRBJ2-1; V: TRBV28; size: NA; DNA: TGTGCCAGCAGTTTAGGAGGGTACAATGAGCAGTTCTTC; CDR3: CASSLGGYNEQFF
D: NA; J: TRBJ2-1; V: TRBV4-1; size: NA; DNA: TGCGCCAGCAGCCAAGACCTACAGGATGAGCAGTTCTTC; CDR3: CASSQDLQDEQFF
D: NA; J: TRBJ2-1; V: TRBV7-8; size: NA; DNA: TGTGCCAGCAGCTTAAATCCCCTAGGAGAGCAGTTCTTC; CDR3: CASSLNPLGEQFF
D: NA; J: TRBJ2-1; V: TRBV10-3; size: NA; DNA: TGTGCCATCAGTGAGTCGGGCGGGATAAGTTACAATGAGCAGTTCTTC; CDR3: CAISESGGISYNEQFF
D: NA; J: TRBJ2-7; V: TRBV19; size: NA; DNA: TGTGCCAGTAGTATTAGCAGCGGGCCCTCCTACGAGCAGTACTTC; CDR3: CASSISSGPSYEQYF
D: NA; J: TRBJ2-7; V: TRBV7-2; size: once; DNA: TGTGCCAGCAGAGCAGGGGCAGAAACCTACGAGCAGTACTTC; CDR3: CASRAGAETYEQYF
D: NA; J: TRBJ2-7; V: TRBV28; size: NA; DNA: TGTGCCAGCAGCCAGGAAGGGGGAAGGAACGAGCAGTACTTC; CDR3: CASSQEGGRNEQYF
D: TRBD1; J: TRBJ1-5; V: TRBV7-9; size: NA; DNA: TGTGCCAGCAGCTTAGCCACAGGGGGCAGGAGCAATCAGCCCCAGCATTTT; CDR3: CASSLATGGRSNQPQHF
D: TRBD2; J: TRBJ2-3; V: TRBV7-9; size: NA; DNA: TGTGCCAGCGACCCGGGACTAGCGTACCCTACACCAACAGATACGCAGTATTTT; CDR3: CASDPGLAYPTPTDTQYF
D: TRBD2; J: TRBJ2-1; V: TRBV29-1; size: NA; DNA: TGCAGCGTTTCTAGCGGGATACCCACACCTTACAATGAGCAGTTCTTC; CDR3: CSVSSGIPTPYNEQFF